The clone carrying this TCR beta chain occurred many times. In TCRdb, the 5' RACE reads were re-called with MiXCR into one record per CDR3 protein. Counted here are 39,000 or so distinct CDR3 sequences, roughly a tenth occurring once; the ten biggest clones make up roughly 15%. The source of the sample is a study of spatial heterogeneity in lung cancer. For the study at large: Sequencing was performed on follow-up PBMC samples when available, collected at a median of approximately two years after resection.

Time point here: blood at routine non-recurrence follow-up after resection. TCRs were sequenced from unsorted whole RNA of tumor, nontumor lung or PBMC. Trimming took off 3 bases at V and 0 bases at J, with 8 bases between the two ends. The CDR3 extends over 14 amino acids. Germline CDR1 is KGHSH and CDR2 is LQKENI. This material consisted of PBMCs, taken at follow-up. J is TRBJ1-1 and V is TRBV18; D remains unclear. The receptor's source is a female donor with early-stage non-small cell lung cancer. CDR3 DNA: TGTGCCAGCTCACCTTCCCCGATGAACACTGAAGCTTTCTTT. Its protein product is CASSPSPMNTEAFF.